The clone carrying this TCR beta chain was seen ten or more times. The data were taken from a study of response to subunit inactivated influenza vaccine. Each CDR3 protein is one row after TCRdb ran MiXCR on the RT-PCR reads. The sample has about 170,000 distinct CDR3 sequences, about 12% seen once. Trimming took 8 bases from V and 2 from J, leaving 13 bases between them. CDR1 and CDR2 from the germline V gene are MDHEN and SYDVKM. This CDR3 region has 14 residues. These data were likewise used in another study, on T cells expressing NK-cell markers. From that report: Synthesis of TCR beta cDNA relied on 5'RACE template switching carrying UMIs. Top CD8+ clonotypes included the dominant CD3+CD56+NKG2C+ clonotypes in roughly 6 donors.

The sample consisted of CD8+ T cells sorted from PBMCs, taken about 12 days after vaccination. The origin of this receptor is a man aged 45-65 years who received an inactivated influenza vaccine. The chain carries TRBV28 and TRBJ1-5; no clear D. The CDR3 nucleotides read TGTGCCAGCCGAAATGACGGAGGCAATCAGCCCCAGCATTTT. Translation: CASRNDGGNQPQHF.